The TCR beta chain described here comes from a study of molecular identifiers for immune sequencing clone quantification. Broader study findings: In naive cells, under 1% of molecules belonged to clones above 20 RNA copies, against over 98% in effector cells.

The ends lost 4 bases at V and 6 bases at J; junction bases unmatched: 6. The CDR3 has 14 amino acids. Germline assignment: CDR1 SGHRS and CDR2 YFSETQ. This clonotype was seen at least ten times. What it recognizes is unknown. Listed TCR primers and previously described methods were used for bulk TCR libraries. TCRdb used MiXCR to reprocess the PCR reads, holding one entry per CDR3 protein. The table shows over 550,000 distinct CDR3 sequences, with roughly 27% occurring only once. The sequence was collected from a human donor in good health. Some libraries in this study had Jurkat cell RNA spiked in. Source material: naive CD8+ T cells from blood, with Jurkat cell RNA spiked in. Specified subset: FACS-sorted CD8+CD4-CCR7+CD45RA+ naive T cells. This chain links TRBV5-1 with TRBJ2-7, with TRBD1 matching 11 bases. CDR3 coding DNA: TGCGCCAGCAGCATAGGACAGGGGGCGAGCGAGCAGTACTTC. Its protein product is CASSIGQGASEQYF. The entire variable domain, with the rest obtained from reference TRBV5-1 and TRBJ2-7, is as follows: KAGVTQTPRYLIKTRGQQVTLSCSPISGHRSVSWYQQTPGQGLQFLFEYFSETQRNKGNFPGRFSGRQFSNSRSEMNVSTLELGDSALYLCASSIGQGASEQYFGPGTRLTVT.